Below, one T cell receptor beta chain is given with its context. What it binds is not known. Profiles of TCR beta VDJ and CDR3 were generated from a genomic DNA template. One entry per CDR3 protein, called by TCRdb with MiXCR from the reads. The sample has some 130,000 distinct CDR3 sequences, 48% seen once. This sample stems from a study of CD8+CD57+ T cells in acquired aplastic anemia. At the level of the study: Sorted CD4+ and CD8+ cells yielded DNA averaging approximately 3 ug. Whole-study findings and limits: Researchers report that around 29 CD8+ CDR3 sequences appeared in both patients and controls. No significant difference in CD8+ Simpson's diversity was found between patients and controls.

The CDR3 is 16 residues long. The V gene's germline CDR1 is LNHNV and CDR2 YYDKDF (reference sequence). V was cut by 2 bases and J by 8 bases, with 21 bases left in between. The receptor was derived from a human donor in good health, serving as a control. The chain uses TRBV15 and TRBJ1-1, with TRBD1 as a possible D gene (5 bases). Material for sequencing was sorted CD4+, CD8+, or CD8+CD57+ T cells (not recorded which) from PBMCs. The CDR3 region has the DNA TGTGCCACCAGCAGACCTGACGCAGCGAAGGGGAGGGAAGCTTTCTTT. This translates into CATSRPDAAKGREAFF.